This T cell receptor (beta chain) was sequenced for a study of T cell responses to AZD1222 COVID-19 vaccine. Looked up from germline, CDR1 is SGHTA and CDR2 is FQGTGA. The V gene end was trimmed by 6 bases and the J gene end by 7 bases; junction bases not matched to a gene: 17. This CDR3 is built from 17 residues. A remark on this clone: The target antigen is unknown.

Findings and caveats of the study: AZD1222 recipients seropositive at baseline numbered only 5 to 7. Clonal diversity may have been underestimated, and the donors were mostly white British, with more females than males.

Measured with immunoSEQ multiplex PCR; TCRdb has only the in-frame clones, and not every one. The sample yields 150,000 to 200,000 clones, around 93% seen once. This clonotype was obtained from an adult in good health. This specimen consisted of peripheral blood, obtained on day 0 of AZD1222 vaccination. The chain links TRBV7-3 to TRBJ2-1, with 8 bases matching TRBD2. Written as DNA, the CDR3 is TGTGCCAGCAGGTTGGGGACAAGCGGGGGCTTGGGGAATGAGCAGTTCTTC. Its protein is CASRLGTSGGLGNEQFF. Variable domain in full (rest from reference TRBV7-3 and TRBJ2-1): GAGVSQTPSNKVTEKGKYVELRCDPISGHTALYWYRQSLGQGPEFLIYFQGTGAADDSGLPNDRFFAVRPEGSVSTLKIQRTERGDSAVYLCASRLGTSGGLGNEQFFGPGTRLTVL.